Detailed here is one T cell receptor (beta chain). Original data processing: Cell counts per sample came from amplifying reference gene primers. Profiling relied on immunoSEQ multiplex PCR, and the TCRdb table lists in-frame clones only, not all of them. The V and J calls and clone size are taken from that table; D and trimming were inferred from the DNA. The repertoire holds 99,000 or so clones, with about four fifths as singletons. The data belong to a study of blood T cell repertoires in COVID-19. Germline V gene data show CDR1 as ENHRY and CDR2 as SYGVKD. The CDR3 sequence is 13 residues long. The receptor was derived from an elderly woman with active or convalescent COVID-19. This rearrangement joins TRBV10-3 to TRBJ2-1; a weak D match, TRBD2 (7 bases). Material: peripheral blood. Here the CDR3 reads CASGGGEYNEQFF. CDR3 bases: TGTGCTAGTGGAGGGGGGGAATACAATGAGCAGTTCTTC.